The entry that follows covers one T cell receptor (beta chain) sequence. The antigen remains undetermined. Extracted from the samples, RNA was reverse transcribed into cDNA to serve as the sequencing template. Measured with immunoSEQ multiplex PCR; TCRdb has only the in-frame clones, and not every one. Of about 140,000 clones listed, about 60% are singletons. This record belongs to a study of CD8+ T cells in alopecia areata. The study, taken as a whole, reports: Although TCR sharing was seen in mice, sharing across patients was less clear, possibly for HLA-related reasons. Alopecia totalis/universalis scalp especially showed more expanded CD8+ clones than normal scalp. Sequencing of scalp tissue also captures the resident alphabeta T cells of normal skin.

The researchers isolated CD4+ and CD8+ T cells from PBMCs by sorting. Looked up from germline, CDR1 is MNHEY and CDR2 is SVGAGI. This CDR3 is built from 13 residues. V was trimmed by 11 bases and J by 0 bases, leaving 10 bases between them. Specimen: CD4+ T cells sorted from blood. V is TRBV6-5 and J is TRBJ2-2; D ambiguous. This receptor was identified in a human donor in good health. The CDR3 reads CAAVGPNTGELFF. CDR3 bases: TGTGCCGCCGTCGGCCCGAACACCGGGGAGCTGTTTTTT.